This T cell receptor beta chain was found in a study of cytotoxic CD8 clonotypes in ibrutinib-treated CLL. Overall study: Response samples were obtained once patients had received a median about 11 months of treatment, range 6 to 36.

A single count supports this clone. Investigators sought sequencing depths of between 1 in 200,000 and 1 in 1 million T cells. This table comes from immunoSEQ multiplex PCR, and its TCRdb copy is limited to in-frame clones, with some not included. The table records fewer than 200,000 clones, approximately 84% of them present only once. The sample was PBMCs, taken after 24 months of ibrutinib treatment. This TCR derives from a human donor with chronic lymphocytic leukemia.

In nucleotides, the CDR3 is TGTGCCATCAGGGGACTAGGTTCCAGAGATACGCAGTATTTT. It encodes CAIRGLGSRDTQYF. The chain is built from TRBV10-3 and TRBJ2-3, with TRBD2 matching 8 bases. The germline V gene encodes CDR1 ENHRY and CDR2 SYGVKD. V was pared by 6 bases and J by 5 bases, with 7 bases of the junction left unmatched. This CDR3 has 14 residues.